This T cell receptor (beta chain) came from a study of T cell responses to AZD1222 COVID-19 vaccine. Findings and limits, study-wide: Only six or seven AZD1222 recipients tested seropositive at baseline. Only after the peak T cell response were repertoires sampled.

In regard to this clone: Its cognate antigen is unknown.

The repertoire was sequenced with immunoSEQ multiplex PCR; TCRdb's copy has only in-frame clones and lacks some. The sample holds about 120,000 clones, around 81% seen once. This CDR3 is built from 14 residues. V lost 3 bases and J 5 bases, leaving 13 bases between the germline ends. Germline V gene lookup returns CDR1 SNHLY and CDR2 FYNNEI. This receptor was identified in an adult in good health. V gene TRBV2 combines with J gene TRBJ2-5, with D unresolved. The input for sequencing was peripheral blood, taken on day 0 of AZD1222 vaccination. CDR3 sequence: CASSDSPLTETQYF. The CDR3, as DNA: TGTGCCAGCAGTGATAGTCCCTTGACCGAGACCCAGTACTTC.